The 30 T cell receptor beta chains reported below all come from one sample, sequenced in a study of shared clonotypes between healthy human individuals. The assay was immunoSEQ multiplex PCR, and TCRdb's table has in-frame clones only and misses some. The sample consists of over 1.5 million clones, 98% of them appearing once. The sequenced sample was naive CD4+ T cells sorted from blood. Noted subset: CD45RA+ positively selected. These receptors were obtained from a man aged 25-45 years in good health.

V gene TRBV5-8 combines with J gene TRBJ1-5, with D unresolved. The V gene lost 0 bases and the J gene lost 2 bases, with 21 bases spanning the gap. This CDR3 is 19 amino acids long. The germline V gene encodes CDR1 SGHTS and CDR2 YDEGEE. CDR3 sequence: CASSLVLGLGVMGNQPQHF. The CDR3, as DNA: TGTGCCAGCAGCTTGGTGCTCGGACTCGGTGTAATGGGCAATCAGCCCCAGCATTTT.

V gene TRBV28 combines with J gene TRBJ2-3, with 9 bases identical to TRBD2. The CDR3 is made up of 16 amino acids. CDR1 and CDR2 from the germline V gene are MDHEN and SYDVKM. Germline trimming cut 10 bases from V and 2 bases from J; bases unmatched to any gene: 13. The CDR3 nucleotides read TGTGCCACCAGCACTCGTGGACTAGCGACCACAGATACGCAGTATTTT. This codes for CATSTRGLATTDTQYF.

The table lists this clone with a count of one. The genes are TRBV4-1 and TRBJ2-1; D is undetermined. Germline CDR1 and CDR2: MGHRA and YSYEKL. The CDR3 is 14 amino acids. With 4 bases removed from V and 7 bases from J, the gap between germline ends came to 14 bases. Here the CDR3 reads CASSRIVLPNEQFF. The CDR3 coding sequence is TGCGCCAGCAGCCGAATCGTCCTCCCAAATGAGCAGTTCTTC.

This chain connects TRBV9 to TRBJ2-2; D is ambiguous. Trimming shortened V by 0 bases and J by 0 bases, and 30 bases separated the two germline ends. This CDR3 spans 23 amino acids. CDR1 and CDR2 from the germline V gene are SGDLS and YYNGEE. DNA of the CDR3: TGTGCCAGCAGCGTAGTTCAATTACCGGGCTCCGGATTTTTAACCGCGAACACCGGGGAGCTGTTTTTT. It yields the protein CASSVVQLPGSGFLTANTGELFF.

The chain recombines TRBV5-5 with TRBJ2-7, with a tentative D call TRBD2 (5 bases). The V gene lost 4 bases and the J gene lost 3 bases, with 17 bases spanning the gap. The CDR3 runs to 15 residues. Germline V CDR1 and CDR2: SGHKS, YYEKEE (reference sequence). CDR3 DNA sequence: TGTGCCAGCAGCCGCCGTGAGGACCGGGACTACGAGCAGTACTTC. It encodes CASSRREDRDYEQYF.

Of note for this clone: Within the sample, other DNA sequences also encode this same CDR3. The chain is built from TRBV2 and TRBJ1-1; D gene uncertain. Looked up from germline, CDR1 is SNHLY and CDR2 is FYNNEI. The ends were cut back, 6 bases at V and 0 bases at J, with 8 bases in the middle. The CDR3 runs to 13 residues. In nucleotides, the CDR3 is TGTGCCAGCAGCTTAGACATGAACACTGAAGCTTTCTTT. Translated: CASSLDMNTEAFF. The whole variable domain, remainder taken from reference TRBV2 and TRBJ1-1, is EPEVTQTPSHQVTQMGQEVILRCVPISNHLYFYWYRQILGQKVEFLVSFYNNEISEKSEIFDDQFSVERPDGSNFTLKIRSTKLEDSAMYFCASSLDMNTEAFFGQGTRLTVV.

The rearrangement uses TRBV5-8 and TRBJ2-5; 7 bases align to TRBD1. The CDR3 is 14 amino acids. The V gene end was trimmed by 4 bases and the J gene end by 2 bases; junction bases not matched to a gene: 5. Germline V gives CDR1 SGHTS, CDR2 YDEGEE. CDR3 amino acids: CASSLWDRQETQYF. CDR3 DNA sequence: TGTGCCAGCAGCCTCTGGGACAGACAAGAGACCCAGTACTTC.

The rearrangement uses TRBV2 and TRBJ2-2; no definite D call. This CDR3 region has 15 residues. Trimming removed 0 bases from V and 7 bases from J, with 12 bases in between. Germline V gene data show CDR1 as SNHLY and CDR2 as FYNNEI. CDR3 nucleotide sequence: TGTGCCAGCAGTGAAGCGTTACAGAAACTCGGGGAGCTGTTTTTT. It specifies CASSEALQKLGELFF.

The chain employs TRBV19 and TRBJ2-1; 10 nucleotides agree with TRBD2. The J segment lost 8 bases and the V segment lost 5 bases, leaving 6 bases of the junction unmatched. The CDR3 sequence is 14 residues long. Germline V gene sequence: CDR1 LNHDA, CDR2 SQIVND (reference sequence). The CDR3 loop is CASSSLAGVYEQFF. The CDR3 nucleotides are TGTGCCAGTAGTTCCCTAGCGGGAGTGTATGAGCAGTTCTTC.

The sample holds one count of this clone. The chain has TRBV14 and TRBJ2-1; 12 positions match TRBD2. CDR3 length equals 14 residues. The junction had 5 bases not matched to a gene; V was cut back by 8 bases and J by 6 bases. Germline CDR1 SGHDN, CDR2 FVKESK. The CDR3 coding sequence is TGTGCCAGCCAGCCGACTAGCGGGAGCAATGAGCAGTTCTTC. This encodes CASQPTSGSNEQFF.

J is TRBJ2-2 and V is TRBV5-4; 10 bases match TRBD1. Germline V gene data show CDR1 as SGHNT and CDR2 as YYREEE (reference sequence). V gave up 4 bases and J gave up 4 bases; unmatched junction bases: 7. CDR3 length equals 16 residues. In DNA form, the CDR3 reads TGTGCCAGCAGCACTCCTGGGACAGGGGCCACCGGGGAGCTGTTTTTT. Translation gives CASSTPGTGATGELFF.

CDR3 nucleotide sequence: TGTGCCAGCGTTCTGGGACAGGGGGCGAATGAGCAGTTCTTC. Its protein is CASVLGQGANEQFF. The chain uses TRBV2 and TRBJ2-1; 12 bases are a match to TRBD1. Germline V lookup: CDR1 SNHLY, CDR2 FYNNEI. This CDR3 has 14 amino acids. Losses at the gene ends were 8 bases for V and 7 bases for J; bases not matched to a gene: 6.

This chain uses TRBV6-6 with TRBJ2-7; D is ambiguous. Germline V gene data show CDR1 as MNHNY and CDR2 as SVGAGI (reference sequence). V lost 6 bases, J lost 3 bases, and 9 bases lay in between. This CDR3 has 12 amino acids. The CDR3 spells CASRNANYEQYF. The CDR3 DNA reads TGTGCCAGCAGGAATGCGAACTACGAGCAGTACTTC.

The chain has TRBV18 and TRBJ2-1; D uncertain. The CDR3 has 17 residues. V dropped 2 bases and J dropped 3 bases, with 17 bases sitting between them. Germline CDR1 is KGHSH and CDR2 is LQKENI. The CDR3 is CASSPTADPYGYNEQFF. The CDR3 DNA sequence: TGTGCCAGCTCACCAACGGCAGATCCATATGGCTACAATGAGCAGTTCTTC.

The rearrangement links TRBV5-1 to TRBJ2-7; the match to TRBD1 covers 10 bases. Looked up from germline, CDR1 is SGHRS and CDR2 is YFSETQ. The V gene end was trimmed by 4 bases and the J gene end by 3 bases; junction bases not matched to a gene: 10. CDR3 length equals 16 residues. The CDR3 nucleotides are TGCGCCAGCAGCAGTAGACAGGGGGCGTTCGACTACGAGCAGTACTTC. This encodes CASSSRQGAFDYEQYF.

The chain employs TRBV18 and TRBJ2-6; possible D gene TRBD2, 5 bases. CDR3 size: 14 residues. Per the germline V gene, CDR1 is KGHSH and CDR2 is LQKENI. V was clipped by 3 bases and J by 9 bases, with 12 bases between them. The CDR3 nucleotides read TGTGCCAGCTCACCCTGGAGAGAGGGCAACGTCCTGACTTTC. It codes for CASSPWREGNVLTF.

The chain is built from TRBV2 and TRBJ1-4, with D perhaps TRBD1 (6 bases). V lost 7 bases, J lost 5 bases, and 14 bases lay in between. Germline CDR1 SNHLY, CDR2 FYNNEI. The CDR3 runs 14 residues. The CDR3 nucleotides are TGTGCCAGCAAGGGGACATTCATGAATGAAAAACTGTTTTTT. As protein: CASKGTFMNEKLFF.

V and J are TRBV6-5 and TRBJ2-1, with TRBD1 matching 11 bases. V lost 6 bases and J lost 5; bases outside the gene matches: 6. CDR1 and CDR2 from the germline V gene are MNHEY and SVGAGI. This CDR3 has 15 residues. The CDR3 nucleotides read TGTGCCAGCAGCCGGACAGGGGGCGCGCACAATGAGCAGTTCTTC. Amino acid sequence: CASSRTGGAHNEQFF.

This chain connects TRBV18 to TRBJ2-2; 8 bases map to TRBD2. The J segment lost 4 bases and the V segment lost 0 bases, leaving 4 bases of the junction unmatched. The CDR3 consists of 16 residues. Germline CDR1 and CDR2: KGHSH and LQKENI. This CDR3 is CASSPPAGGLTGELFF. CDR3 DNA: TGTGCCAGCTCACCACCCGCGGGGGGCCTCACCGGGGAGCTGTTTTTT.

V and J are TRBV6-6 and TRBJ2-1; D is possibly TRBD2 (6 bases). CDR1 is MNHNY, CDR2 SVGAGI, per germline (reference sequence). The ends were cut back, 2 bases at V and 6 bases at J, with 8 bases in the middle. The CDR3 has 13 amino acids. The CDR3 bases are TGTGCCAGCAGTTACCGGGGGTCCAATGAGCAGTTCTTC. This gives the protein CASSYRGSNEQFF.

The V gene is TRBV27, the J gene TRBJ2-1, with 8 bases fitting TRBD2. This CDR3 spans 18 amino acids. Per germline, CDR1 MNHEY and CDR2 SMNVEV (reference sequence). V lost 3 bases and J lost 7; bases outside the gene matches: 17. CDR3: CASSFRRSQREIYNEQFF. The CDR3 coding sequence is TGTGCCAGCAGTTTCAGAAGGAGTCAGCGGGAGATTTATAATGAGCAGTTCTTC.

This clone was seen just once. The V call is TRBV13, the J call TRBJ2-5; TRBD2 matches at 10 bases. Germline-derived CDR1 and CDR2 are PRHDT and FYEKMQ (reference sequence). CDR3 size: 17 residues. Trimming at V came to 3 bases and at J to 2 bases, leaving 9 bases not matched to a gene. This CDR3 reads CASSFDLAGDRQETQYF. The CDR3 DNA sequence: TGTGCCAGCAGCTTTGACCTAGCGGGAGATCGGCAAGAGACCCAGTACTTC.

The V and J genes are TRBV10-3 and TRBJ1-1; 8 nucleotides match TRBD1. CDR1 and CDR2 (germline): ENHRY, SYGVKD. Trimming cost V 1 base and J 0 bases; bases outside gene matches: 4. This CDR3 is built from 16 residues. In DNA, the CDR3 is TGTGCCATCAGTGAGTTCACAGGGGGGATGAACACTGAAGCTTTCTTT. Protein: CAISEFTGGMNTEAFF.

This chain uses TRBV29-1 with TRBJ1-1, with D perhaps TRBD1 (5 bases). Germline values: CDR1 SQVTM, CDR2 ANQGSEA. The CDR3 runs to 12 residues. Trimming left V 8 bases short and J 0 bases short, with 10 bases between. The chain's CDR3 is CSTRDLNTEAFF. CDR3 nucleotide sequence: TGCAGCACCCGGGACTTGAACACTGAAGCTTTCTTT.

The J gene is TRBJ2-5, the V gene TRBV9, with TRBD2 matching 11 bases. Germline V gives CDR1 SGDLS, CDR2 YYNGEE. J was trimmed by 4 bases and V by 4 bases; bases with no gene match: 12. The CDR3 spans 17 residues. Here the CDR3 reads CASSTLPTSGSRETQYF. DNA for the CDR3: TGTGCCAGCAGCACCCTCCCCACTAGCGGGAGTCGAGAGACCCAGTACTTC.

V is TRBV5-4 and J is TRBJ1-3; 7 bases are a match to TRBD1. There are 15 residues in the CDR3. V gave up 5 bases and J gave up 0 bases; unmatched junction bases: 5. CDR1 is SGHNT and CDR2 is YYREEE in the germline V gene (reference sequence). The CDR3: CASRPGQTSGNTIYF. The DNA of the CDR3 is TGTGCCAGCAGACCGGGACAGACCTCTGGAAACACCATATATTTT. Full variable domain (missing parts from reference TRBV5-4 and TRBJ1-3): ETGVTQSPTHLIKTRGQQVTLRCSSQSGHNTVSWYQQALGQGPQFIFQYYREEENGRGNFPPRFSGLQFPNYSSELNVNALELDDSALYLCASRPGQTSGNTIYFGEGSWLTVV.

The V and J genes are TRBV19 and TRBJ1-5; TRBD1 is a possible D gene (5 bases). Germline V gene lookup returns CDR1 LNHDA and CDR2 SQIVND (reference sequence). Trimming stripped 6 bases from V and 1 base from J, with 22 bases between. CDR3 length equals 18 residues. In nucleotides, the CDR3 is TGTGCCAGTAGCCCCCGCCACAGGTTCGGGGGAAGCAATCAGCCCCAGCATTTT. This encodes CASSPRHRFGGSNQPQHF.

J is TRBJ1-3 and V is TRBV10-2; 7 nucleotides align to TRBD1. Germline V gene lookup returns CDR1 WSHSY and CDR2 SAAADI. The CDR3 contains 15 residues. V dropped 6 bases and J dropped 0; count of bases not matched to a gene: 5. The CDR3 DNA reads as TGCGCCAGCAGGGACAGGACTTACTCTGGAAACACCATATATTTT. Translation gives CASRDRTYSGNTIYF.

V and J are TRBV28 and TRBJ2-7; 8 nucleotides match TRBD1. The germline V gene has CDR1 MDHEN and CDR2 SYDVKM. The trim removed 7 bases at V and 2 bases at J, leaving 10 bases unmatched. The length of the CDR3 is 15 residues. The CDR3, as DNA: TGTGCCAGCATCCCACAGGGGGTCTTGGCCTACGAGCAGTACTTC. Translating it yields CASIPQGVLAYEQYF.

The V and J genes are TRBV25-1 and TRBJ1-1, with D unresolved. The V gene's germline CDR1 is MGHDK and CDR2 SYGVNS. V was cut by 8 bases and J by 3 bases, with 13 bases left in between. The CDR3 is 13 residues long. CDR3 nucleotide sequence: TGTGCCAGCGGGCGGGGTTTGGACACTGAAGCTTTCTTT. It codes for CASGRGLDTEAFF.